These 15 T cell receptor beta chains were sequenced from one sample in a study of radiotherapy plus CTLA-4 blockade in lung cancer. Generated by immunoSEQ multiplex PCR, the TCRdb table keeps only in-frame clones and is missing some. The data show about 31,000 clones, about 72% seen once. The sample consisted of peripheral blood, taken from a patient treated with radiotherapy plus ipilimumab. The receptors derive from a human donor with non-small cell lung cancer who had stable disease on radiotherapy plus ipilimumab.

This clone came up a few times. The J gene is TRBJ1-4, the V gene TRBV9; TRBD1 might be the D (5 bases). Per the germline V gene, CDR1 is SGDLS and CDR2 is YYNGEE. Trimming stripped 4 bases from V and 0 bases from J, with 13 bases between. The CDR3 consists of 16 residues. CDR3 sequence: CASSTRRTSTNEKLFF. The CDR3 nucleotides are TGTGCCAGCAGCACGCGCCGGACATCAACTAATGAAAAACTGTTTTTT.

The V call is TRBV20-1, the J call TRBJ2-3; D unresolved. The germline CDR1 and CDR2 sequences are DFQATT and SNEGSKA (reference sequence). V lost 3 bases, J lost 4 bases, and 5 bases lay in between. There are 11 residues in the CDR3. CDR3 loop: CSASTPDTQYF. CDR3 in DNA: TGCAGTGCTAGTACCCCAGATACGCAGTATTTT.

CDR3 sequence reads: CASRAQFF. The CDR3 DNA is TGTGCCAGCAGGGCGCAGTTCTTC. This chain joins TRBV11-3 and TRBJ2-1; no clear D. Germline CDR1 SGHNT, CDR2 YENEEA. The V end lost 6 bases, the J end lost 12 bases, and 3 bases lay between the germline ends. CDR3 length: 8 amino acids.

Points on this clone: Germline is not matched at one junction end, which may reflect a read error. This sample also contains other DNA sequences that code for the same CDR3. V is TRBV6-1 and J is TRBJ1-2; D unresolved. The length of the CDR3 is 14 residues. Per germline, CDR1 MNHNS and CDR2 SASEGT. The chain's CDR3 is CASSEGTKLYGYTF. CDR3 nucleotide sequence: TGTGCCAGTAGTGAAGGAACGAAACTTTATGGCTACACCTTC.

This clone was picked up one time. The CDR3 here is CATRAGTNYGYTF. DNA of the CDR3: TGTGCCACACGAGCCGGGACAAACTATGGCTACACCTTC. The V gene is TRBV19, the J gene TRBJ1-2, with D possibly being TRBD1 (6 bases). Trimming pared 10 bases from V and 2 bases from J, leaving 14 bases between. The germline V gene encodes CDR1 LNHDA and CDR2 SQIVND (reference sequence). The CDR3 runs to 13 residues.

There are a few counts of this clone. The chain joins TRBV6-1 to TRBJ1-2; weak D call: TRBD1 (6 bases). CDR1 and CDR2 from the germline V gene are MNHNS and SASEGT. V was clipped by 5 bases and J by 7 bases, with 11 bases between them. The length of the CDR3 is 12 residues. The CDR3 reads CASSHNRAGYTF. In nucleotides, the CDR3 is TGTGCCAGCAGTCACAACAGGGCTGGCTACACCTTC.

The V gene is TRBV2, the J gene TRBJ1-1; TRBD1 matches at 9 bases. The CDR3 has 13 amino acids. Germline CDR1 SNHLY, CDR2 FYNNEI. The V segment lost 3 bases and the J segment 10 bases; nucleotides outside the gene matches: 6. The CDR3 nucleotides read TGTGCCAGCAGTGACCTTGGACAGGGGCGAGCTTTCTTT. Its protein product is CASSDLGQGRAFF.

This chain connects TRBV5-1 to TRBJ2-7; 8 bases agree with TRBD2. Trimming at V came to 3 bases and at J to 3 bases, leaving 8 bases not matched to a gene. The CDR3 length is 15 residues. In germline, CDR1 is SGHRS, CDR2 YFSETQ. The DNA of the CDR3 is TGCGCCAGCAGCTCCCAGCCGGGACTAGGCTACGAGCAGTACTTC. This translates into CASSSQPGLGYEQYF.

V is TRBV29-1 and J is TRBJ1-2, with 10 bases identical to TRBD1. Per the germline V gene, CDR1 is SQVTM and CDR2 is ANQGSEA. Trimming removed 6 bases from V and 8 bases from J; junction bases left unmatched: 6. This CDR3 contains 12 residues. CDR3 in amino acids: CSVRTGGRGYTF. As DNA, the CDR3 is TGCAGCGTGCGGACAGGGGGAAGGGGCTACACCTTC.

This clone was observed a single time. This chain connects TRBV9 to TRBJ2-1; TRBD2 aligns across 7 bases. Germline assignment: CDR1 SGDLS and CDR2 YYNGEE. This CDR3 region has 15 residues. V was clipped by 3 bases and J by 4 bases; unmatched bases: 7. The CDR3 protein is CASSAPPGGYNEQFF. As DNA, the CDR3 is TGTGCCAGCAGCGCCCCCCCCGGGGGGTACAATGAGCAGTTCTTC.

J is TRBJ1-1 and V is TRBV9, with D possibly TRBD1 on 5 matching bases. The V end lost 0 bases, the J end lost 6 bases, and 9 bases lay between the germline ends. Germline V lookup: CDR1 SGDLS, CDR2 YYNGEE. This CDR3 region has 13 residues. The CDR3 region has the DNA TGTGCCAGCAGCGTAGATGGAGGGGCTGAAGCTTTCTTT. It specifies CASSVDGGAEAFF.

This clone has ten or more counts. Other nucleotide sequences from this sample produce the same CDR3. The chain joins TRBV5-1 to TRBJ1-2; the D gene is possibly TRBD1 (5 bases). Per germline, CDR1 SGHRS and CDR2 YFSETQ. The CDR3 runs to 15 residues. The ends were cut back, 4 bases at V and 1 base at J, with 14 bases in the middle. CDR3 protein: CASSVGVGGNYGYTF. Written as DNA, the CDR3 is TGCGCCAGCAGCGTGGGGGTTGGGGGTAACTATGGCTACACCTTC.

This rearrangement joins TRBV28 to TRBJ1-5; 9 nucleotides match TRBD1. V shed 4 bases and J 4 bases; nucleotides not matched to a gene: 11. The CDR3 has 17 amino acids. Germline CDR1 is MDHEN and CDR2 is SYDVKM. The CDR3 is CASSSLNGTGLNQPQHF. The DNA of the CDR3 is TGTGCCAGCAGTTCGTTAAACGGGACAGGGCTTAATCAGCCCCAGCATTTT.

A few counts support this clone. V gene TRBV7-9 combines with J gene TRBJ2-7, with a possible D match to TRBD2 (5 bases). This CDR3 region has 16 residues. CDR1 is SEHNR and CDR2 is FQNEAQ in the germline V gene (reference sequence). Trimming left V 1 base short and J 0 bases short, with 13 bases between. CDR3 residues: CASSLVSTGSSYEQYF. The CDR3 bases are TGTGCCAGCAGCTTAGTATCAACTGGGAGCTCCTACGAGCAGTACTTC.

The chain is built from TRBV30 and TRBJ2-1; tentative D call: TRBD1 (6 bases). The V gene lost 8 bases and the J gene lost 1 base, with 12 bases spanning the gap. CDR3 length: 13 residues. Looked up from germline, CDR1 is GTSNPN and CDR2 is SVGIG (reference sequence). The CDR3 nucleotides read TGTGCCGGCAGGGGTAGATCCTACAATGAGCAGTTCTTC. Encoded protein: CAGRGRSYNEQFF.